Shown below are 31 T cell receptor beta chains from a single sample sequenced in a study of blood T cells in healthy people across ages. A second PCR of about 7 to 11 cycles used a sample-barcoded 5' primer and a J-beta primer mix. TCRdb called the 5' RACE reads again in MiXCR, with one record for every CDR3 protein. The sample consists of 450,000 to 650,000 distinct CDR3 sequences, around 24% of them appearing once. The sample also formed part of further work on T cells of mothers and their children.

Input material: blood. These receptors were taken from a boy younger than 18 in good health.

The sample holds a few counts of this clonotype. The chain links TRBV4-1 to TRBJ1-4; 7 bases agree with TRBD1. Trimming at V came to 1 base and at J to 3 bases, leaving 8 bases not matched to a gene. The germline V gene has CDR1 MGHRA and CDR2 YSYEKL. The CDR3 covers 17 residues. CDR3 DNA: TGCGCCAGCAGCCAAGTCCTGTCCGGGACAGCTAATGAAAAACTGTTTTTT. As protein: CASSQVLSGTANEKLFF.

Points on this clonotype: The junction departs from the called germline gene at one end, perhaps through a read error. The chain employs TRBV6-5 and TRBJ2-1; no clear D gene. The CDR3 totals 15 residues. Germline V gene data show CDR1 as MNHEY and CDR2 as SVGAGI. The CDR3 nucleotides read TGTGCCAGCAGTTACCGAATAGCCTCCTACAATGGGCAGTTCTTC. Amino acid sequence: CASSYRIASYNGQFF.

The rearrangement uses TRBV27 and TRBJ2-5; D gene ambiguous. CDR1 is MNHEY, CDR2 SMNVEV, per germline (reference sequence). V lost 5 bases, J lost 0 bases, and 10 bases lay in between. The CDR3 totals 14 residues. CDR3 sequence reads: CASSPASYQETQYF. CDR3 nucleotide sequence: TGTGCCAGCAGTCCTGCCTCGTACCAAGAGACCCAGTACTTC.

CDR3 coding DNA: TGCGCCAGCAGCCAAGGAACACGGCCTAGCTCCTATAATTCACCCCTCCACTTT. Translated: CASSQGTRPSSYNSPLHF. The chain combines TRBV4-1 with TRBJ1-6; D is unresolved. CDR3 length equals 18 residues. Trimming removed 1 base at V and 0 bases at J, with 13 bases between. Germline V lookup: CDR1 MGHRA, CDR2 YSYEKL.

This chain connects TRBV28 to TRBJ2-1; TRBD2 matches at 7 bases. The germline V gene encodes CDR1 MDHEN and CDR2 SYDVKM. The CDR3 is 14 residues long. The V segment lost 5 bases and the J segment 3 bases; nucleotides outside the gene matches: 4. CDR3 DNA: TGTGCCAGCAGTATACGGGACTACTACAATGAGCAGTTCTTC. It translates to CASSIRDYYNEQFF.

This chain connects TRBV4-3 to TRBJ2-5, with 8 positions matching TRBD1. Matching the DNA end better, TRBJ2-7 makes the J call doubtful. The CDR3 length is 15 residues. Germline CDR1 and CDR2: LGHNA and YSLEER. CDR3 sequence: CASSQVLTGGYEQYF. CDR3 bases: TGCGCCAGCAGCCAAGTTCTCACAGGGGGCTACGAGCAGTACTTC.

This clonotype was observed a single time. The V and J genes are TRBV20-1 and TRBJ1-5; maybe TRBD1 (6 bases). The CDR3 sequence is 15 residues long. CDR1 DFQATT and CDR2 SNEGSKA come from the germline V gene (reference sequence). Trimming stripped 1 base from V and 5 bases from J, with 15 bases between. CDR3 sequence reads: CSARVKGGRDQPQHF. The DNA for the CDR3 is TGCAGTGCTAGAGTCAAAGGGGGTAGGGATCAGCCCCAGCATTTT.

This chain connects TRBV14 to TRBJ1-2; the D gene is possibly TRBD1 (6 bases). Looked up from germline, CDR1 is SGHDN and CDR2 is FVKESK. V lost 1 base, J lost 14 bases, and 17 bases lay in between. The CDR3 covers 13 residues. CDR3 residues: CASSQGQALWSTF. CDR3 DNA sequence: TGTGCCAGCAGCCAAGGACAGGCCCTATGGTCGACCTTC.

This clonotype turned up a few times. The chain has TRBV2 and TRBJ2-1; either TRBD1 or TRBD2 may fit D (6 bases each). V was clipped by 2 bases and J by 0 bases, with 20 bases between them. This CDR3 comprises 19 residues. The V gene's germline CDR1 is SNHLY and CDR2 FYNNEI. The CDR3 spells CASSERRGEGRYSYNEQFF. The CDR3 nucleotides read TGTGCCAGCAGTGAAAGGAGGGGGGAAGGGCGTTACTCCTACAATGAGCAGTTCTTC. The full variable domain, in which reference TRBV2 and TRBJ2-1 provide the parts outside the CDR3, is EPEVTQTPSHQVTQMGQEVILRCVPISNHLYFYWYRQILGQKVEFLVSFYNNEISEKSEIFDDQFSVERPDGSNFTLKIRSTKLEDSAMYFCASSERRGEGRYSYNEQFFGPGTRLTVL.

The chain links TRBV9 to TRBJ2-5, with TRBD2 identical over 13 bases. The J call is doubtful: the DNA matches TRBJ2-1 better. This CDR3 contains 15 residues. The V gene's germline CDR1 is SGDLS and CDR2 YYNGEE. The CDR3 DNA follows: TGTGCCAGCAGCGACGGACTAGCGGGGGCCAGTGAGCAGTTCTTC. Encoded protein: CASSDGLAGASEQFF.

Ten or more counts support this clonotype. This CDR3 is CSVPGTGGDIQYF. As DNA, the CDR3 is TGCAGCGTGCCCGGGACAGGGGGGGACATTCAGTACTTC. The J gene is TRBJ2-4, the V gene TRBV29-1; 11 nucleotides agree with TRBD1. The V and J ends lost 6 bases and 8 bases, in that order; junction bases with no gene match: 6. Germline lookup yields CDR1 SQVTM and CDR2 ANQGSEA. This CDR3 contains 13 residues.

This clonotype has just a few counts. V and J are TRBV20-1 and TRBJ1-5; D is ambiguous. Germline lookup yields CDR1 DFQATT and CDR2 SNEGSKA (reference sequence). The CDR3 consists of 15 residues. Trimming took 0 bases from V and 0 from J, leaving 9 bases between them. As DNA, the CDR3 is TGCAGTGCTAGAGAAGTCCAGAATAGCAATCAGCCCCAGCATTTT. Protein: CSAREVQNSNQPQHF.

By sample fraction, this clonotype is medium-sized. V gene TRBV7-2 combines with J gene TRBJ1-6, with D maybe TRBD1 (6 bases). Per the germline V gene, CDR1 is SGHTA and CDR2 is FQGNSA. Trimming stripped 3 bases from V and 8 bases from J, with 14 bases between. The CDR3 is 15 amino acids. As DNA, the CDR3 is TGTGCCAGCAGCTTGCCTAGGGGGATGGATTCACCCCTCCACTTT. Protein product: CASSLPRGMDSPLHF. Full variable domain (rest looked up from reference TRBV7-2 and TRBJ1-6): GAGVSQSPSNKVTEKGKDVELRCDPISGHTALYWYRQSLGQGLEFLIYFQGNSAPDKSGLPSDRFSAERTGGSVSTLTIQRTQQEDSAVYLCASSLPRGMDSPLHFGNGTRLTVT.

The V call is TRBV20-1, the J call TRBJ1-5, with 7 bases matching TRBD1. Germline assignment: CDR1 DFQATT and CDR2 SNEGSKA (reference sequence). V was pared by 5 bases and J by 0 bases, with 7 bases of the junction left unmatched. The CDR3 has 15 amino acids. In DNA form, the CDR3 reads TGCAGTGCTGGGGACAGACGGTATAGCAATCAGCCCCAGCATTTT. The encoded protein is CSAGDRRYSNQPQHF.

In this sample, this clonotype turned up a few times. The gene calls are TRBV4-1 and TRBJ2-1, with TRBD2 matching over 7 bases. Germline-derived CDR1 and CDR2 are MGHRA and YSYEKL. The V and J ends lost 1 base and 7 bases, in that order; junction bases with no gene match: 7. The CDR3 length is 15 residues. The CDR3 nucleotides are TGCGCCAGCAGCCAAGCGGGAGGCCTCTGGAATGAGCAGTTCTTC. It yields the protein CASSQAGGLWNEQFF.

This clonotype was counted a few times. The DNA of the CDR3 is TGTGCCAGCAGTGAAGCGGGGCAGGACCAAGAGACCCAGTACTTC. It translates to CASSEAGQDQETQYF. V is TRBV2 and J is TRBJ2-5; TRBD1 might be the D (5 bases). This CDR3 comprises 15 residues. The ends were cut back, 0 bases at V and 0 bases at J, with 8 bases in the middle. Germline assignment: CDR1 SNHLY and CDR2 FYNNEI.

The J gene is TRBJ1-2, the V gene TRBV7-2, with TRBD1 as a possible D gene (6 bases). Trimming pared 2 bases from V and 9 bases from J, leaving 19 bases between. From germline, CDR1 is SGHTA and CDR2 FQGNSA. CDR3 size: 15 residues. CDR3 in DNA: TGTGCCAGCAGCTTAACCGGGACAACGGGGGGGAGCTACACCTTC. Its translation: CASSLTGTTGGSYTF.

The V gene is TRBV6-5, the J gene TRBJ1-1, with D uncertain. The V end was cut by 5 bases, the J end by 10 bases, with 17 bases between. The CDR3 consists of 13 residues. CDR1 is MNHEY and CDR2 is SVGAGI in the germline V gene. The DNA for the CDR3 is TGTGCCAGCAGTCACAACCTCGGCGAGTCAGCTTTCTTT. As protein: CASSHNLGESAFF.

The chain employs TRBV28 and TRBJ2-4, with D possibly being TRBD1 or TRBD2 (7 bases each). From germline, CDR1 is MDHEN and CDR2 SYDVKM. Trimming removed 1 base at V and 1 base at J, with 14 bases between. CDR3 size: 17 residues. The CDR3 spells CASSLLAGGEAKNIQYF. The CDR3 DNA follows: TGTGCCAGCAGTTTATTGGCAGGGGGGGAGGCCAAAAACATTCAGTACTTC.

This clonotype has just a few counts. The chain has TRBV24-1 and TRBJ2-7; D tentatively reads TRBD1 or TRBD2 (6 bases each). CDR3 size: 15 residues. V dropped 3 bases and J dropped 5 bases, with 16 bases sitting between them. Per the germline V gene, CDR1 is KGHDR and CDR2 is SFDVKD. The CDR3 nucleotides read TGTGCCACCAGTGATCCCGACCGGGGGCTTAACGAGCAGTACTTC. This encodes CATSDPDRGLNEQYF.

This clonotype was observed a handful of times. CDR3 bases: TGTGCCAGCAGTTATAGCGGGAGGGTTCACGAGCAGTACTTC. Its translation: CASSYSGRVHEQYF. This chain links TRBV27 with TRBJ2-5; TRBD2 aligns across 11 bases. The closer fit of TRBJ2-7 to the DNA end suggests the J call may be wrong. The CDR3 has 14 residues. The germline V gene has CDR1 MNHEY and CDR2 SMNVEV (reference sequence).

The CDR3 coding sequence is TGTGCCAGCAGCCCCCACGGAAATGAGCAGTTCTTC. This encodes CASSPHGNEQFF. This rearrangement joins TRBV11-1 to TRBJ2-1; no clear D gene. The germline V gene encodes CDR1 SGHAT and CDR2 FQDESV (reference sequence). Trimming shortened V by 5 bases and J by 7 bases, and 9 bases separated the two germline ends. The CDR3 totals 12 residues.

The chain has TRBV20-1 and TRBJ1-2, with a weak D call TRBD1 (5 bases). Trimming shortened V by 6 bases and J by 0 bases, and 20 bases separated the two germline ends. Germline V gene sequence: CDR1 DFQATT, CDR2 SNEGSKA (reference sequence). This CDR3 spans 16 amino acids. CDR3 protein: CSAPFLPGHSNYGYTF. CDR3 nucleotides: TGCAGTGCCCCCTTTCTTCCAGGGCACTCTAACTATGGCTACACCTTC.

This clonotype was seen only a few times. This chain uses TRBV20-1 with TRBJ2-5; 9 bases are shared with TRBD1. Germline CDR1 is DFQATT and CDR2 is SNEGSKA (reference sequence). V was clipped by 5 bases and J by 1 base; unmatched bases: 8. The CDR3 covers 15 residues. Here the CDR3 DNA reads TGCAGTGCTCCGTGGGGACAGGGATTCCAAGAGACCCAGTACTTC. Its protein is CSAPWGQGFQETQYF.

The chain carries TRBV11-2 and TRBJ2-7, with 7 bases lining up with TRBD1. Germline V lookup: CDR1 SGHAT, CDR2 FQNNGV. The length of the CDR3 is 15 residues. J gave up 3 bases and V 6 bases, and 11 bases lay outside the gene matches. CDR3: CASRPLRQGLYEQYF. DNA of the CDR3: TGTGCCAGCAGGCCCCTGAGACAGGGCCTCTACGAGCAGTACTTC.

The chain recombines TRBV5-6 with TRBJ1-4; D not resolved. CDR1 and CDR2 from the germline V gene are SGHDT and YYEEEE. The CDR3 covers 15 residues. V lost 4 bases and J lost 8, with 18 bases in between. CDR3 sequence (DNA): TGTGCCAGCAGCGAAGGACTCATCTCTGGGGAAAAACTGTTTTTT. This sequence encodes CASSEGLISGEKLFF.

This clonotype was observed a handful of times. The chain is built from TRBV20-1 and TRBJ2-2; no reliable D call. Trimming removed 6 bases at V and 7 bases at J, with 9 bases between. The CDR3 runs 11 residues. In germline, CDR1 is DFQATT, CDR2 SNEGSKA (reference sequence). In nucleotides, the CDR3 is TGCAGTGCCTATAAAAACGGGGAGCTGTTTTTT. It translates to CSAYKNGELFF.

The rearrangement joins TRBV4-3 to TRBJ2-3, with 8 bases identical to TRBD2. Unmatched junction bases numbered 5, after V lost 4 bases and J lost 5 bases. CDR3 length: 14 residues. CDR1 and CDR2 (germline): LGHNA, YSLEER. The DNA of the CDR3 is TGCGCCAGCAGCCCCGGGAGGGTGGTAGATACGCAGTATTTT. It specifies CASSPGRVVDTQYF.

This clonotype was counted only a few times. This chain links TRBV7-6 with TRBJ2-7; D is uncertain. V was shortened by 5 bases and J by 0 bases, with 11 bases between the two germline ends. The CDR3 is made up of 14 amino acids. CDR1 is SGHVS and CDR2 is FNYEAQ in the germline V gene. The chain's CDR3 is CASSDGLNSYEQYF. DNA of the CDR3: TGTGCCAGCAGCGACGGGCTCAACTCCTACGAGCAGTACTTC.

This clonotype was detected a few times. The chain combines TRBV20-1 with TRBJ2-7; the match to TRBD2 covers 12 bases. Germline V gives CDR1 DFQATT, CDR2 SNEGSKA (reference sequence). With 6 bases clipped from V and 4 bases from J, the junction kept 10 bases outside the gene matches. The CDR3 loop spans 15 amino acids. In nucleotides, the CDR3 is TGCAGTGCCCGGACTAGCGGGAATCCGTTGTACGAGCAGTACTTC. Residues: CSARTSGNPLYEQYF.

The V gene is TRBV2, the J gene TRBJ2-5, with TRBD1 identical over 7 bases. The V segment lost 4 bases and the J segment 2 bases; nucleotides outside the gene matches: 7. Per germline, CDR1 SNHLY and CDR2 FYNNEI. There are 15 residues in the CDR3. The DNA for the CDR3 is TGTGCCAGCAGTGCACAGGGGCAAAGACAAGAGACCCAGTACTTC. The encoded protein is CASSAQGQRQETQYF.